Listed here are 2 T cell receptor beta chains from one sample, sequenced in a study of tumor-infiltrating lymphocytes in primary liver carcinoma. Germline DNA was extracted alongside blood RNA, which was obtained from unsorted whole blood. The input was about 500 ng total RNA; TCR beta cDNA was made from it with a constant-region primer. Construction of TCR beta libraries relied on three successive nested multiplex PCR rounds employing slightly modified ARM-PCR. The two initial PCR rounds, approximately 10 cycles each, used TRBV1-TRBV30 forward and C-beta reverse primers. A single record per CDR3 protein comes from TCRdb applying MiXCR to the multiplex PCR reads. The sample has approximately 330,000 distinct CDR3 sequences, around 60% seen once. Sequencing input: peripheral blood. The receptors were sampled from a man aged 35 to 55 with primary liver carcinoma and hepatitis B virus infection.

This clonotype was counted ten times or more. The V call is TRBV12-5, the J call TRBJ1-1; 7 bases match TRBD1. V shed 1 base and J 9 bases; nucleotides not matched to a gene: 5. CDR3 length equals 13 residues. Germline CDR1 is LGHNT and CDR2 is FRNRAP. CDR3 in DNA: TGTGCTAGTGGTTTGGACAGGGGAGGTAAAGCTTTCTTT. Its protein product is CASGLDRGGKAFF.

This clonotype was observed a handful of times. The gene calls are TRBV6-1 and TRBJ2-3, with 7 bases aligning to TRBD2. Germline V gene lookup returns CDR1 MNHNS and CDR2 SASEGT. CDR3 size: 16 residues. V was clipped by 3 bases and J by 4 bases; unmatched bases: 10. CDR3 in amino acids: CASSEPGGRRPDTQYF. Here the CDR3 DNA reads TGTGCCAGCAGTGAGCCGGGAGGAAGGCGGCCAGATACGCAGTATTTT.